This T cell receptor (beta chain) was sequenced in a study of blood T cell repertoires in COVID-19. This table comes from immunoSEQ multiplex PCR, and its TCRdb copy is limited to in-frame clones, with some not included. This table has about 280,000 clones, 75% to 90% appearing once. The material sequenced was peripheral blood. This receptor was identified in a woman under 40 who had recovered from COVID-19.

The CDR3 here is CASRRGGSNTEAFF. CDR3 DNA sequence: TGTGCCAGCAGGAGGGGGGGCTCGAACACTGAAGCTTTCTTT. The V call is TRBV7-2, the J call TRBJ1-1, with D possibly matching TRBD1 (6 bases). The V end was cut by 6 bases, the J end by 1 base, with 12 bases between. CDR1 and CDR2 from the germline V gene are SGHTA and FQGNSA. This CDR3 spans 14 amino acids.